The 21 T cell receptor beta chains given below trace back to one sample, sequenced in a study of T cell changes during pregnancy in multiple sclerosis. Data came from immunoSEQ multiplex PCR; TCRdb stores just in-frame clones and leaves some out. Found here are over 55,000 clones, approximately 90% of them singletons; the top ten hold 2% to 3%. Specimen: peripheral blood, collected in the first trimester of pregnancy. These receptors all stem from a female donor with multiple sclerosis, enrolled in a pregnancy study.

In DNA, the CDR3 is TGCGCCAGCAGCCAAGGGTACGGGTCGGCTACTAGCACAGATACGCAGTATTTT. Encoded protein: CASSQGYGSATSTDTQYF. The chain recombines TRBV4-1 with TRBJ2-3, with D unclear. The CDR3 runs to 18 residues. Germline CDR1 is MGHRA and CDR2 is YSYEKL. With 1 base removed from V and 0 bases from J, the gap between germline ends came to 17 bases.

The chain joins TRBV30 to TRBJ1-3; 10 nucleotides align to TRBD1. The CDR3 spans 17 residues. CDR1 and CDR2 (germline): GTSNPN, SVGIG (reference sequence). V lost 3 bases, J lost 4 bases, and 12 bases stayed unmatched. In DNA form, the CDR3 reads TGTGCCTGGAGCCCCCCGGGACAGGGGACTTACGGAAACACCATATATTTT. As protein: CAWSPPGQGTYGNTIYF.

CDR3 in amino acids: CASSSRVGSTDTQYF. For the CDR3, the DNA is TGTGCCAGCAGCTCGAGGGTCGGCAGCACAGATACGCAGTATTTT. The chain carries TRBV7-9 and TRBJ2-3; a weak D match, TRBD2 (5 bases). Trimming removed 4 bases from V and 0 bases from J, with 11 bases in between. CDR3 length: 15 amino acids. The germline V gene encodes CDR1 SEHNR and CDR2 FQNEAQ (reference sequence).

This CDR3 reads CASSQGDRPNTEAFF. The CDR3 nucleotides read TGCGCCAGCAGCCAAGGGGACAGACCAAACACTGAAGCTTTCTTT. This sequence joins TRBV4-1 and TRBJ1-1, with TRBD1 identical over 7 bases. There are 15 residues in the CDR3. The J segment lost 2 bases and the V segment lost 1 base, leaving 4 bases of the junction unmatched. Germline V gene lookup returns CDR1 MGHRA and CDR2 YSYEKL.

V usage is TRBV10-2 and J usage is TRBJ2-6; 7 bases line up with TRBD1. Germline-derived CDR1 and CDR2 are WSHSY and SAAADI. J lost 2 bases, V lost 6 bases, and 7 bases had no gene match. CDR3 size: 16 residues. In DNA, the CDR3 is TGCGCCAGCAGCATAGACAGGGCAGCTGGGGCCAACGTCCTGACTTTC. Protein product: CASSIDRAAGANVLTF.

The chain combines TRBV2 with TRBJ2-7; D is uncertain. Germline lookup yields CDR1 SNHLY and CDR2 FYNNEI. The CDR3 totals 15 residues. The V end was cut by 6 bases, the J end by 0 bases, with 15 bases between. The CDR3 loop reads CASSISQSYSYEQYF. As DNA, the CDR3 is TGTGCCAGCAGCATAAGTCAATCCTACTCCTACGAGCAGTACTTC. The variable domain in full, completed from reference TRBV2 and TRBJ2-7, reads EPEVTQTPSHQVTQMGQEVILRCVPISNHLYFYWYRQILGQKVEFLVSFYNNEISEKSEIFDDQFSVERPDGSNFTLKIRSTKLEDSAMYFCASSISQSYSYEQYFGPGTRLTVT.

V gene TRBV5-1 combines with J gene TRBJ2-2; D is perhaps TRBD1 (6 bases). This CDR3 contains 13 residues. Germline V CDR1 and CDR2: SGHRS, YFSETQ. V lost 4 bases and J lost 5, with 9 bases in between. CDR3 bases: TGCGCCAGCAGCCTCGGACAGACCGGGGAGCTGTTTTTT. Its protein is CASSLGQTGELFF.

The chain has TRBV29-1 and TRBJ2-7; the match to TRBD2 covers 13 bases. The germline V gene encodes CDR1 SQVTM and CDR2 ANQGSEA. CDR3 length: 15 amino acids. The CDR3 region has the DNA TGCAGTGGGGTGGGACTAGCGGGAACCTCCTACGAGCAGTACTTC. Protein sequence: CSGVGLAGTSYEQYF.

The chain is built from TRBV5-1 and TRBJ2-4; 8 bases line up with TRBD1. From germline, CDR1 is SGHRS and CDR2 YFSETQ. Losses at the gene ends were 5 bases for V and 14 bases for J; bases not matched to a gene: 9. This CDR3 has 12 amino acids. CDR3 in DNA: TGCGCCAGCAGTCAGGACAGGGCCTTAAAGTACTTC. Translated, it gives CASSQDRALKYF.

The V and J genes are TRBV27 and TRBJ2-2, with 7 bases fitting TRBD2. The germline V gene has CDR1 MNHEY and CDR2 SMNVEV (reference sequence). V was clipped by 5 bases and J by 4 bases; unmatched bases: 7. The CDR3 totals 15 residues. CDR3 loop: CASSPPGGGTGELFF. CDR3 nucleotides: TGTGCCAGCAGTCCCCCGGGGGGAGGCACCGGGGAGCTGTTTTTT.

The chain employs TRBV2 and TRBJ2-1, with D possibly TRBD2 on 5 matching bases. The CDR3 extends over 16 amino acids. V lost 6 bases, J lost 0 bases, and 15 bases lay in between. The germline V gene encodes CDR1 SNHLY and CDR2 FYNNEI. CDR3 protein: CASSLGDYHSYNEQFF. In DNA, the CDR3 is TGTGCCAGCAGCCTTGGTGACTACCACTCCTACAATGAGCAGTTCTTC.

Remarks on this clone: A read error may account for a junction end that differs from germline. The chain is built from TRBV7-9 and TRBJ2-5; D not resolved. Germline CDR1 reads SEHNR; CDR2 reads FQNEAQ (reference sequence). The CDR3 has 13 amino acids. The CDR3 loop is CASSLMATEIQYF. The CDR3 DNA follows: TGTGCCAGCAGCTTGATGGCCACGGAGATCCAGTACTTC.

This chain joins TRBV6-5 and TRBJ2-5; TRBD1 aligns across 9 bases. Gene TRBJ2-7 matches the end of the DNA better, so the J call may be wrong. The CDR3 length is 13 residues. Looked up from germline, CDR1 is MNHEY and CDR2 is SVGAGI. The CDR3 DNA reads TGTGCCAGCAAGGGACAGGGAACCCCCGAGCAGTACTTC. As protein: CASKGQGTPEQYF.

The chain employs TRBV6-6 and TRBJ2-7; TRBD2 might be the D (5 bases). Trimming pared 7 bases from V and 0 bases from J, leaving 19 bases between. This CDR3 has 16 residues. Looked up from germline, CDR1 is MNHNY and CDR2 is SVGAGI (reference sequence). CDR3 nucleotide sequence: TGTGCCAGCACCCGCTCTAGCTTGGGTTACTCCTACGAGCAGTACTTC. Protein: CASTRSSLGYSYEQYF.

The J gene is TRBJ2-7, the V gene TRBV30; D not resolved. Germline V gene lookup returns CDR1 GTSNPN and CDR2 SVGIG (reference sequence). Trimming removed 3 bases at V and 0 bases at J, with 12 bases between. This CDR3 is 14 amino acids long. The chain's CDR3 is CAWRLQADSYEQYF. The CDR3 DNA sequence: TGTGCCTGGAGACTCCAAGCCGACTCCTACGAGCAGTACTTC.

The genes are TRBV2 and TRBJ2-7; TRBD1 might be the D (6 bases). V shed 6 bases and J shed 2 bases, with 14 bases lying between them. There are 14 residues in the CDR3. The germline V gene encodes CDR1 SNHLY and CDR2 FYNNEI. The CDR3 loop is CASRRDTFPYEQYF. The DNA of the CDR3 is TGTGCCAGCAGACGGGACACTTTTCCCTACGAGCAGTACTTC.

The rearrangement joins TRBV4-3 to TRBJ1-2; D may be TRBD1 (5 bases). Trimming stripped 0 bases from V and 10 bases from J, with 18 bases between. Germline lookup yields CDR1 LGHNA and CDR2 YSLEER. The CDR3 extends over 15 amino acids. The CDR3 loop is CASSQDPGPGTSYTF. The DNA for the CDR3 is TGCGCCAGCAGCCAAGACCCGGGGCCAGGGACTTCCTACACCTTC.

This chain links TRBV5-4 with TRBJ1-5, with D uncertain. The CDR3 consists of 12 residues. Per germline, CDR1 SGHNT and CDR2 YYREEE (reference sequence). Trimming left V 4 bases short and J 6 bases short, with 8 bases between. The DNA of the CDR3 is TGTGCCAGCAGCGTGGACGGTCAGCCCCAGCATTTT. Translated, it gives CASSVDGQPQHF.

The chain links TRBV5-5 to TRBJ1-1; 11 nucleotides line up with TRBD1. The CDR3 length is 18 residues. J gave up 10 bases and V 4 bases, and 21 bases lay outside the gene matches. The germline gives CDR1 SGHKS, CDR2 YYEKEE (reference sequence). CDR3 sequence: CASSETDRTGGERTGAFF. In DNA form, the CDR3 reads TGTGCCAGCAGCGAAACAGATCGGACAGGGGGCGAGAGGACGGGAGCTTTCTTT.

The sample holds one count of this clone. CDR3 in amino acids: CASRPGTGVGEQYF. The CDR3 DNA sequence: TGTGCCAGCCGTCCCGGGACAGGGGTTGGGGAGCAGTACTTC. The genes are TRBV6-4 and TRBJ2-7, with TRBD1 matching 10 bases. CDR3 length: 14 residues. CDR1 is MRHNA and CDR2 is SNTAGT in the germline V gene. The V segment lost 8 bases and the J segment 7 bases; nucleotides outside the gene matches: 11.

The V and J genes are TRBV14 and TRBJ2-4; D unresolved. CDR1 and CDR2 (germline): SGHDN, FVKESK. CDR3 size: 15 residues. V lost 1 base and J lost 5, with 12 bases in between. The CDR3 nucleotides are TGTGCCAGCAGCCAAGGGGCCCAGTGGCAAAACATTCAGTACTTC. It yields the protein CASSQGAQWQNIQYF.